This TCR beta chain was sequenced for a study of T cell repertoires in cytomegalovirus infection. Whole-study context: It was the public TCR beta signatures that indicated both CMV infection and matching HLA type.

General study findings and limits: HLA-C-restricted CMV clonotypes gave the most frequent clonotype in two of eight donors. The cumulative frequency of public TCR beta families distinguished individuals who carried CMV together with the relevant HLA.

Notes on this clonotype: Its antigen is not identified.

TCRdb fed the reads into MiXCR, producing one record per CDR3 protein. The data contain roughly 640,000 distinct CDR3 sequences, approximately 24% of them singletons. The TCR comes from a human donor in good health (CMV status not recorded). Some clones in this sample may be carry-over from other donors' samples. Sequenced material: CD8+ T cells from PBMCs.

CDR3 in amino acids: CSANKAADTQYF. The CDR3 DNA reads TGCAGTGCTAACAAGGCGGCAGATACGCAGTATTTT. This chain links TRBV20-1 with TRBJ2-3, with no clear D. The V gene's germline CDR1 is DFQATT and CDR2 SNEGSKA (reference sequence). V lost 4 bases to trimming and J lost 4 bases, with 9 bases between them. The CDR3 is made up of 12 amino acids.